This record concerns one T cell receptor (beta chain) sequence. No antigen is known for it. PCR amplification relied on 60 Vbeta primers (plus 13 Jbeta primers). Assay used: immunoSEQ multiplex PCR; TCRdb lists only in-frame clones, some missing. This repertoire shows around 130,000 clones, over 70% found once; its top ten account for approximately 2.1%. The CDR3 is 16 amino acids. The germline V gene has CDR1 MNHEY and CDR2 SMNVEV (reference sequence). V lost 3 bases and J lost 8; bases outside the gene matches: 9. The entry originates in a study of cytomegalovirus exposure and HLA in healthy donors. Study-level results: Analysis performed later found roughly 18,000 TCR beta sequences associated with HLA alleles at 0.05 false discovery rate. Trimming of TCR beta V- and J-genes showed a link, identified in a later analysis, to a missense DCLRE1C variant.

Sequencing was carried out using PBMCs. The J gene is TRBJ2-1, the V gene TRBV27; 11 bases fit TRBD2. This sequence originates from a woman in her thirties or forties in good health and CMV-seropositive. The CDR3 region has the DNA TGTGCCAGCAGTTTCCCGACTAGCGGGATTGTCGATGAGCAGTTCTTC. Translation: CASSFPTSGIVDEQFF.